This entry describes one TCR beta chain. Its antigen is not known. The CDR3 runs to 15 residues. With 3 bases removed from V and 3 bases from J, the gap between germline ends came to 12 bases. The germline V gene encodes CDR1 LNHDA and CDR2 SQIVND (reference sequence). The protocol was immunoSEQ multiplex PCR, while the TCRdb copy is restricted to in-frame clones and leaves out a portion. The profile shows 2 million to 2.5 million clones, 85% to 95% of them singletons. The data were obtained in a study of shared clonotypes between healthy human individuals. General observations from the study: Large depth notwithstanding, sorted-subset sequencing proved incomplete by rarefaction.

Adult donors, all healthy and HIV-negative, had no recent acute infections or vaccinations. Input material: naive CD4+ T cells sorted from blood. The subset was: CD45RA+ positively selected. The sequence came from a man aged 18-30 years in good health. The gene calls are TRBV19 and TRBJ2-1; D call uncertain. The CDR3 reads CASSIPDGNYNEQFF. In nucleotides, the CDR3 is TGTGCCAGTAGTATCCCAGATGGGAACTACAATGAGCAGTTCTTC.